A single sample is the source of the 20 T cell receptor beta chains below, sequenced in a study of T-cell memory formation after mild COVID-19. TCRdb re-analysed the 5' RACE reads in MiXCR, keeping a single row per CDR3 protein. The sample consists of around 510,000 distinct CDR3 sequences, about a fifth of them appearing once. The specimen was PBMCs or a T cell subset sorted from them (not recorded which). The receptors here all came from an adult woman who had mild COVID-19 (a few samples of this study predate the infection). Cell type and time point are not known.

The V gene is TRBV4-2, the J gene TRBJ2-7, with TRBD1 matching over 7 bases. Trimming at V came to 2 bases and at J to 0 bases, leaving 7 bases not matched to a gene. This CDR3 contains 16 residues. Looked up from germline, CDR1 is LGHNA and CDR2 is YNFKEQ. This chain's CDR3 is CASSQSTGVSSYEQYF. In DNA form, the CDR3 reads TGTGCCAGCAGCCAAAGTACAGGGGTTAGCTCCTACGAGCAGTACTTC.

This clonotype was observed a few times. J is TRBJ1-1 and V is TRBV7-9, with 8 bases identical to TRBD1. Germline CDR1 reads SEHNR; CDR2 reads FQNEAQ (reference sequence). The J segment lost 7 bases and the V segment lost 5 bases, leaving 12 bases of the junction unmatched. CDR3 length equals 15 residues. CDR3 bases: TGTGCCAGCAGCCCGAAGACAGGGGTTAAGGATGAAGCTTTCTTT. It is translated as CASSPKTGVKDEAFF.

The CDR3 sequence: CSARRRGVLTEQYF. Written as DNA, the CDR3 is TGCAGTGCTAGGCGGAGGGGTGTTCTAACCGAGCAGTACTTC. This chain links TRBV20-1 with TRBJ2-7; D perhaps matches TRBD2 (6 bases). CDR1 and CDR2 from the germline V gene are DFQATT and SNEGSKA (reference sequence). This CDR3 contains 14 residues. The V end was cut by 3 bases, the J end by 6 bases, with 18 bases between.

This clonotype was counted only a few times. The CDR3 loop reads CAISEATGNNEQFF. The CDR3 region has the DNA TGTGCCATCAGTGAAGCAACAGGGAACAATGAGCAGTTCTTC. This sequence joins TRBV10-3 and TRBJ2-1; D may be TRBD1 (6 bases). CDR3 length: 14 amino acids. Per the germline V gene, CDR1 is ENHRY and CDR2 is SYGVKD. Trimming removed 3 bases at V and 5 bases at J, with 11 bases between.

This clonotype was detected a few times. V is TRBV4-2 and J is TRBJ2-3; D possibly corresponds to TRBD1 (5 bases). The length of the CDR3 is 16 residues. Germline values: CDR1 LGHNA, CDR2 YNFKEQ. Trimming left V 2 bases short and J 1 base short, with 13 bases between. In nucleotides, the CDR3 is TGTGCCAGCAGCCAAAGCAGGGTTGGGGGCACAGATACGCAGTATTTT. It specifies CASSQSRVGGTDTQYF.

In this sample, this clonotype turned up a few times. V gene TRBV20-1 combines with J gene TRBJ2-3; D gene unclear. The CDR3 spans 12 residues. V lost 6 bases and J 4 bases, leaving 11 bases between the germline ends. Germline V gene lookup returns CDR1 DFQATT and CDR2 SNEGSKA (reference sequence). The CDR3 loop is CSASEHADTQYF. CDR3 nucleotide sequence: TGCAGTGCCTCAGAACATGCAGATACGCAGTATTTT.

The chain is built from TRBV27 and TRBJ1-5, with 7 nucleotides matching TRBD1. The CDR3 covers 17 residues. CDR1 is MNHEY and CDR2 is SMNVEV in the germline V gene (reference sequence). Unmatched junction bases numbered 8, after V lost 1 base and J lost 2 bases. CDR3 region: CASSLLGGQGGNQPQHF. CDR3 DNA: TGTGCCAGCAGTTTATTAGGGGGCCAGGGGGGCAATCAGCCCCAGCATTTT.

The chain uses TRBV11-3 and TRBJ2-1, with 9 bases aligning to TRBD2. The CDR3 loop spans 16 amino acids. Germline assignment: CDR1 SGHNT and CDR2 YENEEA. V was pared by 1 base and J by 4 bases, with 5 bases of the junction left unmatched. Here the CDR3 DNA reads TGTGCCAGCAGCTTAGGTTGGCGGGAGGGGTACAATGAGCAGTTCTTC. It yields the protein CASSLGWREGYNEQFF.

The gene calls are TRBV11-2 and TRBJ2-7; 7 bases are a match to TRBD1. Per germline, CDR1 SGHAT and CDR2 FQNNGV. This CDR3 has 12 residues. Unmatched junction bases numbered 1, after V lost 5 bases and J lost 3 bases. This chain's CDR3 is CASSGQDYEQYF. CDR3 nucleotides: TGTGCCAGCAGCGGACAGGACTACGAGCAGTACTTC. The full variable domain, rest sourced from reference TRBV11-2 and TRBJ2-7, is EAGVAQSPRYKIIEKRQSVAFWCNPISGHATLYWYQQILGQGPKLLIQFQNNGVVDDSQLPKDRFSAERLKGVDSTLKIQPAKLEDSAVYLCASSGQDYEQYFGPGTRLTVT.

This clonotype occurred a few times. This sequence joins TRBV28 and TRBJ1-1; 9 bases are a match to TRBD1. Germline CDR1 and CDR2: MDHEN and SYDVKM. This CDR3 is built from 13 residues. Unmatched junction bases numbered 3, after V lost 6 bases and J lost 4 bases. CDR3 nucleotide sequence: TGTGCCAGCAGAGCACAGGGGGCCACTGAAGCTTTCTTT. Protein sequence: CASRAQGATEAFF.

This clonotype was counted at least ten times. This chain connects TRBV10-3 to TRBJ2-1, with 7 nucleotides matching TRBD1. Germline V gene data show CDR1 as ENHRY and CDR2 as SYGVKD. The CDR3 has 16 amino acids. J was trimmed by 5 bases and V by 3 bases; bases with no gene match: 10. The CDR3 loop reads CAISDPNRGRHNEQFF. The CDR3 region has the DNA TGTGCCATCAGTGACCCCAACAGGGGTCGCCACAATGAGCAGTTCTTC.

This clonotype was recorded a few times. The J gene is TRBJ1-1, the V gene TRBV7-8; D might be TRBD1 (5 bases). The CDR3 has 13 amino acids. The ends were cut back, 4 bases at V and 4 bases at J, with 10 bases in the middle. CDR1 and CDR2 from the germline V gene are SGHVS and FQNEAQ. The DNA of the CDR3 is TGTGCCAGCAGCTCGCCGGGACCCACTGAAGCTTTCTTT. This gives the protein CASSSPGPTEAFF.

J is TRBJ2-3 and V is TRBV12-3 or TRBV12-4; TRBD2 matches at 11 bases. V dropped 5 bases and J dropped 6; count of bases not matched to a gene: 10. This CDR3 is 16 amino acids long. DNA of the CDR3: TGTGCCAGCAGTCACCCGGGACTAGCGGCCCAGGATACGCAGTATTTT. It encodes CASSHPGLAAQDTQYF.

This clonotype has just a few counts. This chain uses TRBV29-1 with TRBJ1-1, with a weak D call TRBD1 (6 bases). Germline V gene lookup returns CDR1 SQVTM and CDR2 ANQGSEA. This CDR3 region has 9 residues. The germline V and J ends were trimmed by 6 bases and 8 bases, with 7 bases remaining between them. CDR3 DNA sequence: TGCAGCGTACAGGGCGAAGCTTTCTTT. Its protein product is CSVQGEAFF.

This clonotype was observed at least ten times. The chain carries TRBV7-8 and TRBJ2-7; tentatively, D is TRBD2 (6 bases). Germline CDR1 and CDR2: SGHVS and FQNEAQ. The CDR3 contains 16 residues. Trimming pared 6 bases from V and 5 bases from J, leaving 23 bases between. CDR3 DNA: TGTGCCAGCAGTCAAGTCCGGGACTCCCCGGGCGACGAGCAGTACTTC. It translates to CASSQVRDSPGDEQYF.

The gene calls are TRBV12-3 or TRBV12-4 and TRBJ2-5, with 16 bases fitting TRBD2. The CDR3 spans 15 residues. With 6 bases clipped from V and 7 bases from J, the junction kept 5 bases outside the gene matches. The CDR3 sequence: CASSLGLAGGATQYF. The CDR3 DNA sequence: TGTGCCAGCAGCCTGGGACTAGCGGGAGGGGCGACCCAGTACTTC.

This sequence joins TRBV29-1 and TRBJ2-1, with 9 nucleotides matching TRBD1. The V gene's germline CDR1 is SQVTM and CDR2 ANQGSEA. J gave up 5 bases and V 7 bases, and 9 bases lay outside the gene matches. This CDR3 region has 14 residues. The CDR3 spells CSAHRGPTNNEQFF. Written as DNA, the CDR3 is TGCAGCGCCCACAGGGGGCCCACAAACAATGAGCAGTTCTTC.

This clonotype has more than one count but fewer than ten. The genes are TRBV18 and TRBJ2-7; TRBD2 agrees at 10 bases. Germline lookup yields CDR1 KGHSH and CDR2 LQKENI. V gave up 6 bases and J gave up 1 base; unmatched junction bases: 12. This CDR3 region has 17 residues. The CDR3 loop is CASSPSSGRTGSYEQYF. The CDR3 DNA follows: TGTGCCAGCTCCCCTTCTAGCGGGAGAACGGGTTCCTACGAGCAGTACTTC.

This clonotype has more than one count but fewer than ten. The rearrangement uses TRBV18 and TRBJ2-3, with D possibly matching TRBD1 (5 bases). This CDR3 spans 11 amino acids. Per germline, CDR1 KGHSH and CDR2 LQKENI. V was shortened by 3 bases and J by 10 bases, with 8 bases between the two germline ends. CDR3 coding DNA: TGTGCCAGCTCACCGGGGCCTTCGCAGTATTTT. Amino acids: CASSPGPSQYF.

V is TRBV7-3 and J is TRBJ2-1; 9 positions agree with TRBD1. This CDR3 has 16 residues. With 3 bases clipped from V and 2 bases from J, the junction kept 5 bases outside the gene matches. In germline, CDR1 is SGHTA, CDR2 FQGTGA. The CDR3 sequence: CASSFQGTGPYNEQFF. The CDR3, as DNA: TGTGCCAGCAGCTTCCAGGGGACAGGGCCCTACAATGAGCAGTTCTTC.